The clone carrying this TCR beta chain showed up just a few times. These data come from a study of blood T cell repertoires in COVID-19. Germline loops: CDR1 SNHLY, CDR2 FYNNEI. CDR3 length equals 15 residues. V was trimmed by 6 bases and J by 0 bases, leaving 14 bases between them. Profiling relied on immunoSEQ multiplex PCR, and the TCRdb table lists in-frame clones only, not all of them. This repertoire shows approximately 120,000 clones, around 80% found once; its top ten account for roughly a tenth. V is TRBV2 and J is TRBJ1-2, with D unclear. The sequenced sample consisted of peripheral blood. The TCR was taken from a human donor in a cohort sampled during active COVID-19. The DNA for the CDR3 is TGTGCCAGCAGGCCGCCGGTAGCTTCTAACTATGGCTACACCTTC. It specifies CASRPPVASNYGYTF.